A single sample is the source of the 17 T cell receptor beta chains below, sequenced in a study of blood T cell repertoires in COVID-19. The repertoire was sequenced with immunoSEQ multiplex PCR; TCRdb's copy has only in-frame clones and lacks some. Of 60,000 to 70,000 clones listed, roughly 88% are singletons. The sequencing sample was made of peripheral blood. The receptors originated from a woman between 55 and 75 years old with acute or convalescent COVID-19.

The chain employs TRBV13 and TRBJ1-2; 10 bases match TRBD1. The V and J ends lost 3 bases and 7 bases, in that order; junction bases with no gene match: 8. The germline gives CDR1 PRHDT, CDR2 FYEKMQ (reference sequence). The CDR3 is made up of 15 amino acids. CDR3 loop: CASSFEGQGRLGYTF. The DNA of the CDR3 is TGTGCCAGCAGCTTCGAGGGACAGGGGAGGCTTGGCTACACCTTC.

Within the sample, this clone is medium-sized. In DNA form, the CDR3 reads TGCGCCAGCAGCCAAGAACCAGGGACAGGGGGCCGCCAGCCCCAGCATTTT. Translated, it gives CASSQEPGTGGRQPQHF. This chain uses TRBV4-1 with TRBJ1-5, with 12 bases matching TRBD1. The CDR3 consists of 17 residues. The germline V gene encodes CDR1 MGHRA and CDR2 YSYEKL. Trimming took 0 bases from V and 7 from J; bases not matched to a gene: 7.

The CDR3 sequence: CASSEDRGGELFF. The CDR3 DNA follows: TGTGCCAGCAGTGAAGACCGGGGCGGGGAGCTGTTTTTT. The V call is TRBV6-1, the J call TRBJ2-2; D possibly corresponds to TRBD2 (5 bases). The V end was cut by 1 base, the J end by 7 bases, with 7 bases between. Germline V gene lookup returns CDR1 MNHNS and CDR2 SASEGT. CDR3 size: 13 residues.

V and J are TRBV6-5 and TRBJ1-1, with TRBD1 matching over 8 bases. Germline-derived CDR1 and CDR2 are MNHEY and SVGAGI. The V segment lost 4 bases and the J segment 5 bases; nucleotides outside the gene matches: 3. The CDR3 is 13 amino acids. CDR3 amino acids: CASSSGGRTEAFF. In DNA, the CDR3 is TGTGCCAGCAGTTCAGGGGGCAGAACTGAAGCTTTCTTT.

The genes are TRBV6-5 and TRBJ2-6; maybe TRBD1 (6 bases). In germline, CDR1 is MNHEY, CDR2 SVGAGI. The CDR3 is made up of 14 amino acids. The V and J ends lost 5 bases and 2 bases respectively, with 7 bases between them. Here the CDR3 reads CASSTGTGANVLTF. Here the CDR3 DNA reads TGTGCCAGCAGTACAGGGACTGGGGCCAACGTCCTGACTTTC.

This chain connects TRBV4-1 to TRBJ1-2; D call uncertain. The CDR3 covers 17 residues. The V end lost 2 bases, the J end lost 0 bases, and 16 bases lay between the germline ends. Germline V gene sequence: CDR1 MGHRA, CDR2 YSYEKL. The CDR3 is CASSQLEKPISNYGYTF. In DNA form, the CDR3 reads TGCGCCAGCAGCCAATTGGAGAAGCCCATTTCTAACTATGGCTACACCTTC.

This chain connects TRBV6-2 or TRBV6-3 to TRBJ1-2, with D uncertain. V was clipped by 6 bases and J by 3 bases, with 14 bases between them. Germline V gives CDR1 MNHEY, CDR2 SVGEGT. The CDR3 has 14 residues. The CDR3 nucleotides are TGTGCCAGCAGCGGGCCGAGTTCTTACTATGGCTACACCTTC. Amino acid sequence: CASSGPSSYYGYTF.

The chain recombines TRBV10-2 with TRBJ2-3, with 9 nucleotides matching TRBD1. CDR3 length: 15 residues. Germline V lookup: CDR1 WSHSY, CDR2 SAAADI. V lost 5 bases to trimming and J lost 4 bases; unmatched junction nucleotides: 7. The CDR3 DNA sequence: TGCGCCAGCAGTCCACAGGGGGCCCGGTCAGATACGCAGTATTTT. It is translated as CASSPQGARSDTQYF.

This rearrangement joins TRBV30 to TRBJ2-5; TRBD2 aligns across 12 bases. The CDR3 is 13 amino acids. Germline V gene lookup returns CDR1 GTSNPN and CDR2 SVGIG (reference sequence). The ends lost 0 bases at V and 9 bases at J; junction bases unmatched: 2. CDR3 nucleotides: TGTGCCTGGAGTGTTTCTAGCGGGAGGGCCCAGTACTTC. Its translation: CAWSVSSGRAQYF. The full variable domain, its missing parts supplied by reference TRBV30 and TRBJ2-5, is SQTIHQWPATLVQPVGSPLSLECTVEGTSNPNLYWYRQAAGRGLQLLFYSVGIGQISSEVPQNLSASRPQDRQFILSSKKLLLSDSGFYLCAWSVSSGRAQYFGPGTRLLVL.

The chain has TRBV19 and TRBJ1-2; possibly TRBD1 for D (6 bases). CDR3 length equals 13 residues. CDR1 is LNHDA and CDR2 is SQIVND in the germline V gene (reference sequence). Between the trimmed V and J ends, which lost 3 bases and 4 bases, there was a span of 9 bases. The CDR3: CASSIRGGYGYTF. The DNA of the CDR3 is TGTGCCAGTAGTATTAGGGGGGGCTATGGCTACACCTTC.

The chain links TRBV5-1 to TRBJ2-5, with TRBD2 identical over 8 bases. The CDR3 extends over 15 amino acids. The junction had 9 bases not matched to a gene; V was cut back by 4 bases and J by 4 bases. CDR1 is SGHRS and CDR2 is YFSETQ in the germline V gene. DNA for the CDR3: TGCGCCAGCAGCCAGAATAGCGGGATCGGAGAGACCCAGTACTTC. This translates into CASSQNSGIGETQYF.

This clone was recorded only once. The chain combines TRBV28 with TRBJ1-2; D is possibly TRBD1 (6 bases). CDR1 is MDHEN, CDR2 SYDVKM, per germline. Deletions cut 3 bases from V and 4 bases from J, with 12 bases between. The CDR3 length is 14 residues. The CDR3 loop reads CASSLLLQGYGYTF. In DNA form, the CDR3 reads TGTGCCAGCAGTTTGCTCTTACAGGGCTATGGCTACACCTTC.

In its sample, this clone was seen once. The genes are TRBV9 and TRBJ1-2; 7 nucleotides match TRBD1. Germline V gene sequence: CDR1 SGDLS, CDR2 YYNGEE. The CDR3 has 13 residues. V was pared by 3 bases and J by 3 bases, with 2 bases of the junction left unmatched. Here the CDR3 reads CASSEGTDYGYTF. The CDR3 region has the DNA TGTGCCAGCAGCGAGGGGACAGACTATGGCTACACCTTC.

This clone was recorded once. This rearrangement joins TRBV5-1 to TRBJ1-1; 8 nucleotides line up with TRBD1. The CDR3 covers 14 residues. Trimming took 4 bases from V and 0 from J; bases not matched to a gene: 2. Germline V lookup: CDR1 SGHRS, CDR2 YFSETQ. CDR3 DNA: TGCGCCAGCAGCGGGGGACAGGTGAACACTGAAGCTTTCTTT. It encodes CASSGGQVNTEAFF.

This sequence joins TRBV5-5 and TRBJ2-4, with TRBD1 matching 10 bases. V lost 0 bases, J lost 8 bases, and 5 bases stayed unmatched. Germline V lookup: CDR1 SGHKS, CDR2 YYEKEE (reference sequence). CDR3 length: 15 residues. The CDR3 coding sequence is TGTGCCAGCAGCTTGGTTGGACAGGGGGGTGACATTCAGTACTTC. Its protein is CASSLVGQGGDIQYF.

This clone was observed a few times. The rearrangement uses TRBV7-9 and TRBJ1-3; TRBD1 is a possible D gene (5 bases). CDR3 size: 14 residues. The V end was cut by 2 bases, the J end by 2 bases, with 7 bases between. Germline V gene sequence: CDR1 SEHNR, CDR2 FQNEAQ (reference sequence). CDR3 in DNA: TGTGCCAGCAGCTTACAGGGTACTGGAAACACCATATATTTT. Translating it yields CASSLQGTGNTIYF.

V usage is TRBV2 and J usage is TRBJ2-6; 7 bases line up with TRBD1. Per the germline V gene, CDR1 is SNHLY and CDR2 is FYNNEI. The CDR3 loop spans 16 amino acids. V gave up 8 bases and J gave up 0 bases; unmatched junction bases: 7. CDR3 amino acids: CASSPGQNSGANVLTF. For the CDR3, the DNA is TGTGCCAGCTCTCCGGGACAGAACTCTGGGGCCAACGTCCTGACTTTC.